This TCR beta chain came from a study of blood T cell repertoires in COVID-19. Study as a whole: The United States, Italy and Spain provided the acute and convalescent COVID-19 samples. PBMCs, B-cell-depleted T cells, or T cells were the source of the cDNA or gDNA that made up the material.

Germline CDR1 and CDR2: SGHDT and YYEEEE. Trimming stripped 4 bases from V and 1 base from J, with 9 bases between. This CDR3 region has 13 residues. In the original analysis: Estimates of nucleated cell counts were drawn from the amplification of reference gene primers. Libraries were prepared by immunoSEQ multiplex PCR; TCRdb keeps only in-frame clonotypes and omits some of them. V and J calls and clone size follow that table, whereas D and trimming were derived from the DNA. The sample shows 58,000 or so clones, over 70% of them seen only once. The count of this clone is one. The chain recombines TRBV5-6 with TRBJ2-7, with a possible D match to TRBD1 (5 bases). The source is a human donor in a cohort sampled during active COVID-19. The sample comprised peripheral blood. The CDR3 region has the DNA TGTGCCAGCAGCAGGACACTTTCCTACGAGCAGTACTTC. Translating it yields CASSRTLSYEQYF.